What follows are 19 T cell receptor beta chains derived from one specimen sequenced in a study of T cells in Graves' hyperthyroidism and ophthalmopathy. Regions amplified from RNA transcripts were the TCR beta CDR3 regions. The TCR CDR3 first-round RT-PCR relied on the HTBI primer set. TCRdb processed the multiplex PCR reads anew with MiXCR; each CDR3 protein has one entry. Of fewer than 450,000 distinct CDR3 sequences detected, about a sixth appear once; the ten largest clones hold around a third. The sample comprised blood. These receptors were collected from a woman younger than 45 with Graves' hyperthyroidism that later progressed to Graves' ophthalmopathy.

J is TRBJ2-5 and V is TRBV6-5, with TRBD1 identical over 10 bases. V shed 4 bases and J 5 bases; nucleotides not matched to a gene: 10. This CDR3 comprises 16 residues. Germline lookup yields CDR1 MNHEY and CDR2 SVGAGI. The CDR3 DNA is TGTGCCAGCAGTTTACTAGACAGGGGGCTTTTTGAGACCCAGTACTTC. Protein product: CASSLLDRGLFETQYF.

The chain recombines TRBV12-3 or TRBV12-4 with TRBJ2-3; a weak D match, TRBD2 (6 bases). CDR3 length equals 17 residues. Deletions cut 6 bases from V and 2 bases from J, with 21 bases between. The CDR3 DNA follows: TGTGCCAGCAGCGCACAAGGGTTATGGGGGGACACAGATACGCAGTATTTT. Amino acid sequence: CASSAQGLWGDTDTQYF.

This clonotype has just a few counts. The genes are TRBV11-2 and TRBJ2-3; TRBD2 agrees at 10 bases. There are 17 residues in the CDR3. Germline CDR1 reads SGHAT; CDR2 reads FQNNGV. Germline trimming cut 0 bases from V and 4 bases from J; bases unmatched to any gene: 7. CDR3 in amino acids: CASSLEVAGGSSDTQYF. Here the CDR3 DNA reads TGTGCCAGCAGCTTAGAGGTAGCGGGAGGTTCTTCAGATACGCAGTATTTT.

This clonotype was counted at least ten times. The CDR3 here is CSARWAGGYNEQFF. The CDR3 DNA reads as TGCAGTGCTAGATGGGCGGGAGGATACAATGAGCAGTTCTTC. The gene calls are TRBV20-1 and TRBJ2-1; TRBD2 matches at 8 bases. CDR1 DFQATT and CDR2 SNEGSKA come from the germline V gene (reference sequence). The CDR3 covers 14 residues. V lost 2 bases to trimming and J lost 4 bases; unmatched junction nucleotides: 4.

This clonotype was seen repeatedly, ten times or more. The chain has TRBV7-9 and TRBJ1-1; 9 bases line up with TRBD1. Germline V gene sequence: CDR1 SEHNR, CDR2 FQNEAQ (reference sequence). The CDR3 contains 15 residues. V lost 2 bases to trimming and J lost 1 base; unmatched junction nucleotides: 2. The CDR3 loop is CASSLTGGPNTEAFF. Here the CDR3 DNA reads TGTGCCAGCAGCTTAACAGGGGGCCCGAACACTGAAGCTTTCTTT.

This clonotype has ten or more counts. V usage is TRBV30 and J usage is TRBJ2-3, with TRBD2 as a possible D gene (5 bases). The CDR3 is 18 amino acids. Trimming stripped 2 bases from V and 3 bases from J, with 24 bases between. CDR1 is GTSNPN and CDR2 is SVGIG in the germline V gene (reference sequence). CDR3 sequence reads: CAWSLTTFRGSGTDTQYF. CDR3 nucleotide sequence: TGTGCCTGGAGTTTGACGACATTTAGAGGGTCGGGTACAGATACGCAGTATTTT.

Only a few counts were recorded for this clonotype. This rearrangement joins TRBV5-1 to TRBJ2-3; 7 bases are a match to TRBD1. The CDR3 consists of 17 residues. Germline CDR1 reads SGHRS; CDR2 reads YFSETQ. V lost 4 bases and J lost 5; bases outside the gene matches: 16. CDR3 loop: CASSPGLGTGVRDTQYF. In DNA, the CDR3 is TGCGCCAGCAGCCCTGGGTTAGGAACAGGGGTGAGAGATACGCAGTATTTT.

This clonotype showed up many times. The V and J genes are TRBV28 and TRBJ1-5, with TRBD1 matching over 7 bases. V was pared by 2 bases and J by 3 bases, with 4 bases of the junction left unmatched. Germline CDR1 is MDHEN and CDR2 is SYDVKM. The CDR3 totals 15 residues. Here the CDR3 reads CASSLVQGDNQPQHF. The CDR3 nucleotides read TGTGCCAGCAGTTTAGTCCAGGGGGACAATCAGCCCCAGCATTTT.

CDR3 sequence (DNA): TGTGCCAGCAGCTCCACATACCTCTTCAGCGGCGAGCAGTACTTC. This translates into CASSSTYLFSGEQYF. V and J are TRBV7-8 and TRBJ2-7; tentative D call: TRBD2 (5 bases). The V gene's germline CDR1 is SGHVS and CDR2 FQNEAQ. This CDR3 contains 15 residues. Trimming left V 4 bases short and J 6 bases short, with 19 bases between.

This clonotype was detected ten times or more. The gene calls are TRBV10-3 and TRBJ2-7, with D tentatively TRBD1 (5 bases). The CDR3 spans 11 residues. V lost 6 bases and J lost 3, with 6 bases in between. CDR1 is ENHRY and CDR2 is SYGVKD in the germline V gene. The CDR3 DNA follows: TGTGCCATCAGGGACAACTACGAGCAGTACTTC. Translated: CAIRDNYEQYF.

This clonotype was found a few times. CDR3: CSAPGAQTYEQYF. In DNA, the CDR3 is TGCAGTGCCCCGGGTGCGCAGACCTACGAGCAGTACTTC. This sequence joins TRBV20-1 and TRBJ2-7; D gene ambiguous. The CDR3 extends over 13 amino acids. The V gene's germline CDR1 is DFQATT and CDR2 SNEGSKA (reference sequence). With 6 bases removed from V and 2 bases from J, the gap between germline ends came to 14 bases.

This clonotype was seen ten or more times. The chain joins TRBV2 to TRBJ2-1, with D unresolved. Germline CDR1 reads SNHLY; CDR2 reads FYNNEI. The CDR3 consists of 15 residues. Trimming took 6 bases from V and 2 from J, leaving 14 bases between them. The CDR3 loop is CASSANNLAYNEQFF. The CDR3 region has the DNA TGTGCCAGCAGCGCAAACAACTTGGCCTACAATGAGCAGTTCTTC.

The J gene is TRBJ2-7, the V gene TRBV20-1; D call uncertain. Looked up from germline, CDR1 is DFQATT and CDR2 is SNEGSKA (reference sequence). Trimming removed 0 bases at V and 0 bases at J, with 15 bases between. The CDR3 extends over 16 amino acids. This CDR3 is CSARDPDLPGSYEQYF. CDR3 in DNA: TGCAGTGCTAGAGATCCCGACCTCCCGGGCTCCTACGAGCAGTACTTC.

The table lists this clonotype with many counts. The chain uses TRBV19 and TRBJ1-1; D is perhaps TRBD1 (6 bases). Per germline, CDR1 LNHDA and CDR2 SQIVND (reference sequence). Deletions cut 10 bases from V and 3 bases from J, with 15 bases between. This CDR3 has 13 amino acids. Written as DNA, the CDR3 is TGTGCCACTACAGGGTACGAGGACACTGAAGCTTTCTTT. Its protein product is CATTGYEDTEAFF.

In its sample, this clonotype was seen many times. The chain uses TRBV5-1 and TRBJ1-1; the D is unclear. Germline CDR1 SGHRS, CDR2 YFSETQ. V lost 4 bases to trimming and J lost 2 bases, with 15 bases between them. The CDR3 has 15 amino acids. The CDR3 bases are TGCGCCAGCAGCCCGAAAACCCTAACTAACACTGAAGCTTTCTTT. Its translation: CASSPKTLTNTEAFF.

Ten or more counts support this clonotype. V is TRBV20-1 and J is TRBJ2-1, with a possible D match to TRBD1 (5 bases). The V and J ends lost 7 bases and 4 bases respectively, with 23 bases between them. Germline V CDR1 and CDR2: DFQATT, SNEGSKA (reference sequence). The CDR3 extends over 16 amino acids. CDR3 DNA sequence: TGCAGTGAGATGCCCGGGCTGGACAATCATTACAATGAGCAGTTCTTC. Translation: CSEMPGLDNHYNEQFF.

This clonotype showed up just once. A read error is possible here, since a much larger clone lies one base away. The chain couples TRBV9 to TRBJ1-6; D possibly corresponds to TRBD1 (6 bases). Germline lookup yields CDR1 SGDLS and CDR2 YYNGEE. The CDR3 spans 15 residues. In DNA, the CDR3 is TGTCTCAGCAGCGTAGCATCGGGGGCCAATTCACCCCTCCACTTT. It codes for CLSSVASGANSPLHF.

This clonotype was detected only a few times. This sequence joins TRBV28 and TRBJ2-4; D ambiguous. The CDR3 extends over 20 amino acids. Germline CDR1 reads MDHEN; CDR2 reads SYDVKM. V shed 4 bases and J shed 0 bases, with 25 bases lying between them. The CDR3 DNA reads TGTGCCAGCAGTTCGACCCTCGATACCCCGAATCTTCTAGCCAAAAACATTCAGTACTTC. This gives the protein CASSSTLDTPNLLAKNIQYF.

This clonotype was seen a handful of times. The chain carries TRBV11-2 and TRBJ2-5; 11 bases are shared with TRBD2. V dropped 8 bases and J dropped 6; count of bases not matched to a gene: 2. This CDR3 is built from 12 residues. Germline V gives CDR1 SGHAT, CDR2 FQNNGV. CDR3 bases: TGTGCCAGCCTAGCGGGAGGCCAGACCCAGTACTTC. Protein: CASLAGGQTQYF.